This T cell receptor (beta chain) was observed in a study of a mutant IDH1 vaccine in newly diagnosed glioma. Study-wide context: Mean patient age was approximately 40 years; about 62% were male and around 40% female. Patients had received radiotherapy, temozolomide, or both previously, most receiving both. Overall study findings and caveats: Seemingly, top peripheral T cell clonotype changes bore no relation to pseudoprogression.

Libraries were prepared by immunoSEQ multiplex PCR; TCRdb keeps only in-frame clonotypes and omits some of them. The sample includes tens of thousands of clones, 88% seen only once; the top ten take about 4.9%. V lost 3 bases to trimming and J lost 2 bases; unmatched junction nucleotides: 7. CDR1 is LNHNV, CDR2 YYDKDF, per germline (reference sequence). The CDR3 contains 16 residues. The time point here: baseline, week 1 (first vaccination visit). Sample treatment: pre-vaccination baseline after standard-of-care therapy. For this clone: Antigen: not known.

The material sequenced was PBMCs, taken from a glioma patient treated with radiotherapy, temozolomide or both. The TCR was taken from a woman in her forties with glioma. The chain carries TRBV15 and TRBJ2-5; 9 bases align to TRBD2. In nucleotides, the CDR3 is TGTGCCACCAGCAGTCAGGCTAGCGGGGATCAAGAGACCCAGTACTTC. As protein: CATSSQASGDQETQYF.